This record looks at one T cell receptor (beta chain) sequence and its context. The sample belongs to a study of patients and donors after allogeneic stem cell transplantation. TCRdb called the RT-PCR reads again in MiXCR, with one record for every CDR3 protein. Counted here are around 200,000 distinct CDR3 sequences, roughly 38% occurring once; the ten biggest clones make up approximately 10%. Trimming pared 4 bases from V and 7 bases from J, leaving 13 bases between. The CDR3 runs to 14 residues. In germline, CDR1 is MNHEY, CDR2 SVGEGT. The chain couples TRBV6-2 or TRBV6-3 to TRBJ1-4; D uncertain. The sequencing sample was made of blood, either unsorted or a sorted T cell fraction (not recorded which). The receptor's source is a human donor who was either an allogeneic HSCT recipient or a stem cell or donor lymphocyte infusion donor (not recorded which). It is not recorded whose cells these are; they may come from a transplant donor. The CDR3 is CASSSRPLGEKLFF. The CDR3 DNA reads as TGTGCCAGCAGTTCCCGTCCTTTGGGTGAAAAACTGTTTTTT.